Below are 10 T cell receptor beta chains sequenced from a single sample in a study of control samples from healthy donors and cancer patients (dated by TCRdb to 2019 to 2021). The method behind the library was the immunoSEQ multiplex PCR assay. Here the immuneACCESS table is served through TCRdb, limited to in-frame sequences with V and J called. Missing clones are a known gap in these copies; in checked studies unresolved V genes cover under half, and the rest lacks a known reason. The sample table contains fewer than 30,000 clones; only one count was recorded for 85% of them. The top ten clonotypes cover roughly 6.3% of the sample. The sequenced sample consisted of PBMCs. These receptors all come from a woman aged 60-70 years with head and neck cancer.

CDR3 in DNA: TGTGCCAGCAGCCCCCGAACTAGAGCAGCCTACGAGCAGTACTTC. This sequence encodes CASSPRTRAAYEQYF. V gene TRBV7-2 combines with J gene TRBJ2-7; weak D call: TRBD2 (5 bases). The CDR3 totals 15 residues. Trimming took 5 bases from V and 2 from J, leaving 16 bases between them. The V gene's germline CDR1 is SGHTA and CDR2 FQGNSA.

This chain connects TRBV6-2 or TRBV6-3 to TRBJ1-1; D may be TRBD1 (5 bases). The CDR3 contains 16 residues. The germline V gene encodes CDR1 MNHEY and CDR2 SVGEGT. Trimming stripped 6 bases from V and 0 bases from J, with 17 bases between. The CDR3 loop is CASSRRGGGVNTEAFF. CDR3 in DNA: TGTGCCAGCAGCCGCCGGGGAGGAGGGGTGAACACTGAAGCTTTCTTT.

This chain uses TRBV19 with TRBJ2-1; no firm D call. Deletions cut 8 bases from V and 8 bases from J, with 10 bases between. The CDR3 contains 11 residues. The germline V gene encodes CDR1 LNHDA and CDR2 SQIVND (reference sequence). CDR3 sequence: CASSYSDEQFF. The CDR3 region has the DNA TGTGCCAGTTCTTACAGCGATGAGCAGTTCTTC.

The chain links TRBV19 to TRBJ2-3, with D possibly TRBD1 on 6 matching bases. The CDR3 sequence is 14 residues long. Germline-derived CDR1 and CDR2 are LNHDA and SQIVND (reference sequence). V was clipped by 10 bases and J by 3 bases, with 17 bases between them. CDR3 nucleotides: TGTGCCACAGGCCTCCGTAGGGGGACAGATACGCAGTATTTT. The encoded protein is CATGLRRGTDTQYF.

The chain uses TRBV7-9 and TRBJ1-4; D gene unclear. Between the trimmed V and J ends, which lost 1 base and 6 bases, there was a span of 12 bases. Germline CDR1 reads SEHNR; CDR2 reads FQNEAQ (reference sequence). The CDR3 is 15 residues long. CDR3 region: CASSLGEGLHEKLFF. The CDR3 region has the DNA TGTGCCAGCAGCTTAGGGGAGGGTCTTCATGAAAAACTGTTTTTT.

This sequence joins TRBV19 and TRBJ1-3; no firm D call. The germline V and J ends were trimmed by 8 bases and 0 bases, with 14 bases remaining between them. The length of the CDR3 is 15 residues. CDR1 and CDR2 (germline): LNHDA, SQIVND (reference sequence). The CDR3 sequence is CASAWWANSGNTIYF. CDR3 nucleotides: TGTGCCAGTGCCTGGTGGGCCAACTCTGGAAACACCATATATTTT.

The chain is built from TRBV18 and TRBJ1-4, with TRBD1 as a possible D gene (6 bases). In germline, CDR1 is KGHSH, CDR2 LQKENI. V dropped 3 bases and J dropped 4 bases, with 9 bases sitting between them. The CDR3 sequence is 14 residues long. The CDR3 here is CASSPDRNNEKLFF. As DNA, the CDR3 is TGTGCCAGCTCACCGGACAGAAATAATGAAAAACTGTTTTTT.

The rearrangement links TRBV5-1 to TRBJ2-1; a weak D match, TRBD2 (7 bases). There are 16 residues in the CDR3. Trimming took 7 bases from V and 4 from J, leaving 21 bases between them. Per germline, CDR1 SGHRS and CDR2 YFSETQ. The CDR3 nucleotides are TGCGCCAGCTGGGAGGGGGGATTAGGAAATTACAATGAGCAGTTCTTC. It yields the protein CASWEGGLGNYNEQFF.

The chain is built from TRBV5-1 and TRBJ2-2, with 10 bases fitting TRBD1. The CDR3 loop spans 15 amino acids. V gave up 3 bases and J gave up 8 bases; unmatched junction bases: 7. Per germline, CDR1 SGHRS and CDR2 YFSETQ. DNA of the CDR3: TGCGCCAGCAGCTCCTCCGGGACAGGGGCAGGGGAGCTGTTTTTT. This encodes CASSSSGTGAGELFF.

This chain connects TRBV30 to TRBJ2-1, with 12 nucleotides matching TRBD2. V was pared by 0 bases and J by 6 bases, with 6 bases of the junction left unmatched. The CDR3 covers 16 residues. In germline, CDR1 is GTSNPN, CDR2 SVGIG (reference sequence). This CDR3 is CAWSVLSSGRVNEQFF. The CDR3 DNA sequence: TGTGCCTGGAGTGTACTCTCTAGCGGGAGGGTCAATGAGCAGTTCTTC.